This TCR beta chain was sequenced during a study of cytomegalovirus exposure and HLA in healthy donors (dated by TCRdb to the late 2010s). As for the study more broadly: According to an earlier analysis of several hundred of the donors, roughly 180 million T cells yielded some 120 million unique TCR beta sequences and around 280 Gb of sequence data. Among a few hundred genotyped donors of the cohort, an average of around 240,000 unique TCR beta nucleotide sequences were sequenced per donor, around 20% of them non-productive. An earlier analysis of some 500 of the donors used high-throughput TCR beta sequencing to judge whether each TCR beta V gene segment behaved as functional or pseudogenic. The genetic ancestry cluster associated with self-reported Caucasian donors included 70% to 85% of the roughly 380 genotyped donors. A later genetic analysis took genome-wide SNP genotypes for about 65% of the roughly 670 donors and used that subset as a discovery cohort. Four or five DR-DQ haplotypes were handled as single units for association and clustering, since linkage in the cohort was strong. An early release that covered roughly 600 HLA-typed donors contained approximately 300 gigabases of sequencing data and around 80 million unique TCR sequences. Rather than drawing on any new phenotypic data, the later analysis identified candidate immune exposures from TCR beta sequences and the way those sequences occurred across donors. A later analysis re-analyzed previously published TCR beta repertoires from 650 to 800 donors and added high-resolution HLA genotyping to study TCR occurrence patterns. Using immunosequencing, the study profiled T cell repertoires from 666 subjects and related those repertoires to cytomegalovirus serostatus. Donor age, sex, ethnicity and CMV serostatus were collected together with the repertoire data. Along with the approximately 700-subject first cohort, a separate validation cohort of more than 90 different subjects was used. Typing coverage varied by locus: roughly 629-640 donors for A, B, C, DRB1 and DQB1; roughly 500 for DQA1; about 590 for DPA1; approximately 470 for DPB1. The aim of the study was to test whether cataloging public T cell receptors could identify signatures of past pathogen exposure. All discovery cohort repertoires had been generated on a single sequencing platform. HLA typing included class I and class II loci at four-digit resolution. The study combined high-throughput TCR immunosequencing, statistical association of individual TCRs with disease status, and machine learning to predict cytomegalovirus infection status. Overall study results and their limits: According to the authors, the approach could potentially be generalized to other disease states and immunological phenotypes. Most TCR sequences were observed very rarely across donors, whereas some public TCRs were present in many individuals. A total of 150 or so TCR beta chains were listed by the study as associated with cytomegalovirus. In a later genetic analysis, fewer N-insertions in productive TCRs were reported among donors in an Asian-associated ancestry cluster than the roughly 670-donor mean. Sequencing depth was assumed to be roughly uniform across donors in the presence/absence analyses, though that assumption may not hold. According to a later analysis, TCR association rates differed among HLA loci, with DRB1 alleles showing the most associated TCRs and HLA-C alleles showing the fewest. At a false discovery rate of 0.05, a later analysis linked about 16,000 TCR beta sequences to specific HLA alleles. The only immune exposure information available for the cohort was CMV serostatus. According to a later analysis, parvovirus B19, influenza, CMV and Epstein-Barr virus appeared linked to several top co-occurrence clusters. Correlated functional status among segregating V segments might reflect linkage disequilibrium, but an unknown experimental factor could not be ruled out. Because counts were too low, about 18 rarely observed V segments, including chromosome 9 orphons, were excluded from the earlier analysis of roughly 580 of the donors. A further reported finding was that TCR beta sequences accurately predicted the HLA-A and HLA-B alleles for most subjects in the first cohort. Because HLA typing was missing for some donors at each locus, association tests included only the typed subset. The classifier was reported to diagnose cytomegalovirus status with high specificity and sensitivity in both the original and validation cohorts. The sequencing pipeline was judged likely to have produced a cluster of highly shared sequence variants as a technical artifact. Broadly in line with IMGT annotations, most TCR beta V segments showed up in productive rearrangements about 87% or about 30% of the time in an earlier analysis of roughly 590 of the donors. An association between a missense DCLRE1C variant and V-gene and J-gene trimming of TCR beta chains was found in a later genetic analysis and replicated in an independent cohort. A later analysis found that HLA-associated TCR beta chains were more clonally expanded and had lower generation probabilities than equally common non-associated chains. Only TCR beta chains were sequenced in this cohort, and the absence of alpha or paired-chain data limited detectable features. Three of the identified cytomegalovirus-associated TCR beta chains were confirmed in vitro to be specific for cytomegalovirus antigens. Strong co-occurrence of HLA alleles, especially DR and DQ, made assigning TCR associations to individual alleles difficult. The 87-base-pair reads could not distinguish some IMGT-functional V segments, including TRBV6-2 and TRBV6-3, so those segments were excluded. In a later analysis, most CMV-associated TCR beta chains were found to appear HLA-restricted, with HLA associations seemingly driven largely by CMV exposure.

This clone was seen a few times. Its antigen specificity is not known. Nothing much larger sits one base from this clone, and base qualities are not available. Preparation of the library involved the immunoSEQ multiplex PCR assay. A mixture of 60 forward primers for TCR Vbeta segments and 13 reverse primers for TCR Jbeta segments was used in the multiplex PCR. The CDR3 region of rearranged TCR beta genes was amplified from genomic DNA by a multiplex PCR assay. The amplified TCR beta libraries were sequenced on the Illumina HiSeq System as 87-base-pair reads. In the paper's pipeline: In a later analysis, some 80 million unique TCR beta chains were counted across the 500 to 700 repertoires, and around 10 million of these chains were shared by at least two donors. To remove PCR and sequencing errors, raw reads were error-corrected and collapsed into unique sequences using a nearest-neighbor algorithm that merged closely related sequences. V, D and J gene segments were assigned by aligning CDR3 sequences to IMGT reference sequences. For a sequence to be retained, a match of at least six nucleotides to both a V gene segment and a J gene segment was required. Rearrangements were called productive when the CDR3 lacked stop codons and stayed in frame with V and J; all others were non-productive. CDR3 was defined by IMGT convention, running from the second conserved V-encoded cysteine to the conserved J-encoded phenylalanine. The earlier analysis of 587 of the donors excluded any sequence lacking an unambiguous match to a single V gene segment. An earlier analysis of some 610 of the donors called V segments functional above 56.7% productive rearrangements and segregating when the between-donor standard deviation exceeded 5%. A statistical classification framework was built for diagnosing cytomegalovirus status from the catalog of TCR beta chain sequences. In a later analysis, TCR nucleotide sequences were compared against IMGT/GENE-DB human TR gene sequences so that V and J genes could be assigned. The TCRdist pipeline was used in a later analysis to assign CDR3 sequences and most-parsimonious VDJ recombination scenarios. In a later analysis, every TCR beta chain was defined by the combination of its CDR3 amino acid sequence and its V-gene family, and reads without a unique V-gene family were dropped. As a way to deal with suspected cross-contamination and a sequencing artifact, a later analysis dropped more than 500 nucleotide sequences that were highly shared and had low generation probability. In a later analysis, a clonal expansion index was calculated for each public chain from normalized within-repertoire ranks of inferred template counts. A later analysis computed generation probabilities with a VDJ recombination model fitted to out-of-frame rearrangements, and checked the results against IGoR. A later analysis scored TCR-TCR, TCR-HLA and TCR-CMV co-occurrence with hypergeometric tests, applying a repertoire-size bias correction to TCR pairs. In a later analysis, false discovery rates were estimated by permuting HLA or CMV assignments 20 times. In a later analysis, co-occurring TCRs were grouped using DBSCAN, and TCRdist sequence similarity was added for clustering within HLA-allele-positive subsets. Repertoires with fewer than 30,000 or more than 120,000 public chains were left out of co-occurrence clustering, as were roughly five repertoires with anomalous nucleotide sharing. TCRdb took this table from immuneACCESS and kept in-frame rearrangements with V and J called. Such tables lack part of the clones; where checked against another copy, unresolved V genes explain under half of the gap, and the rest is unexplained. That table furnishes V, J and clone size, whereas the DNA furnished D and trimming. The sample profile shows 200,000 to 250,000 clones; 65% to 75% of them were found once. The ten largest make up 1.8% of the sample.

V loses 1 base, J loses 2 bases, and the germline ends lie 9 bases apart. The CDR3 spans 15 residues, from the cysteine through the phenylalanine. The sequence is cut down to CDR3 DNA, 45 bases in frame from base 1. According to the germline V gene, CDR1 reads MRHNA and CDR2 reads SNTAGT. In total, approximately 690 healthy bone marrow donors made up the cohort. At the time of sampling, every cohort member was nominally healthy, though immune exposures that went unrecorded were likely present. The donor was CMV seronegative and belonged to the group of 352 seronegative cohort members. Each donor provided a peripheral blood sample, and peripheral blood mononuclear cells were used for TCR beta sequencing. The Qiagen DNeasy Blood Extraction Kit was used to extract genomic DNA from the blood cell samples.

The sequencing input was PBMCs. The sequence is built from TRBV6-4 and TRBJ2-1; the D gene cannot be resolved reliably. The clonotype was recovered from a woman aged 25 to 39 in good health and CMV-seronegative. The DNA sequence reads TGTGCCAGCAGTGACTTCGACTCACCCTACAATGAGCAGTTCTTC. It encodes CASSDFDSPYNEQFF.